Each of the 21 T cell receptor beta chains below was sequenced from the same sample in a study of CD8 T cells in ankylosing spondylitis. MiXCR was run by TCRdb on the 5' RACE reads, yielding one entry per CDR3 protein. The sample has 250,000 to 350,000 distinct CDR3 sequences; roughly 20% are singletons. Sequencing was carried out using blood, either unsorted or a sorted T cell fraction (not recorded which). These receptors originate from a male donor with ankylosing spondylitis or in good health (not recorded which).

A word on this clonotype: Given a much more abundant clone one base away, this may be a read error. CDR3 in amino acids: CASSLGQEMNTEAFF. CDR3 bases: TGTGCCAGCAGCCTAGGACAGGAGATGAACACTGAAGCTTTCTTT. The chain joins TRBV7-3 to TRBJ1-1, with 7 bases lining up with TRBD1. Germline V gene lookup returns CDR1 SGHTA and CDR2 FQGTGA. This CDR3 has 15 residues. Losses at the gene ends were 5 bases for V and 0 bases for J; bases not matched to a gene: 6.

This clonotype showed up many times. This rearrangement joins TRBV29-1 to TRBJ1-2; no reliable D call. The CDR3 extends over 12 amino acids. Between the trimmed V and J ends, which lost 3 bases and 4 bases, there was a span of 9 bases. Germline-derived CDR1 and CDR2 are SQVTM and ANQGSEA. CDR3 coding DNA: TGCAGCGTTGAGACCTCCCTCTATGGCTACACCTTC. Its translation is CSVETSLYGYTF. The full variable domain, with the rest looked up from reference TRBV29-1 and TRBJ1-2, is SAVISQKPSRDICQRGTSLTIQCQVDSQVTMMFWYRQQPGQSLTLIATANQGSEATYESGFVIDKFPISRPNLTFSTLTVSNMSPEDSSIYLCSVETSLYGYTFGSGTRLTVV.

This clonotype was seen many times. The genes are TRBV7-9 and TRBJ2-4; perhaps D is TRBD1 or TRBD2 (6 bases each). Germline V lookup: CDR1 SEHNR, CDR2 FQNEAQ (reference sequence). With 8 bases removed from V and 8 bases from J, the gap between germline ends came to 19 bases. This CDR3 comprises 14 residues. The CDR3 protein is CASARGGSEDIQYF. In DNA, the CDR3 is TGTGCCAGCGCGAGAGGGGGGTCGGAGGACATTCAGTACTTC. The full variable domain, rest sourced from reference TRBV7-9 and TRBJ2-4, is DTGVSQNPRHKITKRGQNVTFRCDPISEHNRLYWYRQTLGQGPEFLTYFQNEAQLEKSRLLSDRFSAERPKGSFSTLEIQRTEQGDSAMYLCASARGGSEDIQYFGAGTRLSVL.

The chain has TRBV5-1 and TRBJ1-1; TRBD1 agrees at 7 bases. The CDR3 loop spans 17 amino acids. V shed 0 bases and J 1 base; nucleotides not matched to a gene: 9. Germline CDR1 SGHRS, CDR2 YFSETQ. CDR3 nucleotides: TGCGCCAGCAGCTTGGAGGTAACAGGGGCCACGAACACTGAAGCTTTCTTT. Translating it yields CASSLEVTGATNTEAFF. Using reference TRBV5-1 and TRBJ1-1 for the parts outside the CDR3, the full variable domain is KAGVTQTPRYLIKTRGQQVTLSCSPISGHRSVSWYQQTPGQGLQFLFEYFSETQRNKGNFPGRFSGRQFSNSRSEMNVSTLELGDSALYLCASSLEVTGATNTEAFFGQGTRLTVV.

V usage is TRBV18 and J usage is TRBJ1-1; possibly TRBD1 for D (5 bases). Trimming removed 3 bases from V and 0 bases from J, with 11 bases in between. Germline assignment: CDR1 KGHSH and CDR2 LQKENI. This CDR3 has 15 residues. DNA of the CDR3: TGTGCCAGCTCACCTAGCAGGGCGATGAACACTGAAGCTTTCTTT. This sequence encodes CASSPSRAMNTEAFF.

There are a few counts of this clonotype. V and J are TRBV20-1 and TRBJ2-2, with TRBD1 matching over 8 bases. Germline trimming cut 5 bases from V and 0 bases from J; bases unmatched to any gene: 8. The CDR3 sequence is 16 residues long. CDR1 DFQATT and CDR2 SNEGSKA come from the germline V gene (reference sequence). Here the CDR3 DNA reads TGCAGTGCTCCTATCCCAGGGGGCGCGAACACCGGGGAGCTGTTTTTT. Translating gives CSAPIPGGANTGELFF.

The table lists this clonotype with many counts. The chain employs TRBV10-3 and TRBJ2-3; no firm D call. Germline values: CDR1 ENHRY, CDR2 SYGVKD. V was clipped by 7 bases and J by 8 bases, with 16 bases between them. This CDR3 region has 13 residues. CDR3 loop: CAITRVSDRTQYF. The CDR3 DNA reads TGTGCCATCACGAGAGTTTCCGACCGTACGCAGTATTTT.

The V call is TRBV10-3, the J call TRBJ2-5; the D call may be TRBD1 or TRBD2 (5 bases each). CDR3 length equals 15 residues. V was shortened by 0 bases and J by 1 base, with 9 bases between the two germline ends. The germline gives CDR1 ENHRY, CDR2 SYGVKD. This CDR3 reads CAISESRGSQETQYF. The DNA for the CDR3 is TGTGCCATCAGTGAGTCGAGGGGTTCCCAAGAGACCCAGTACTTC.

The chain has TRBV19 and TRBJ2-6, with D unclear. The CDR3 runs to 15 residues. CDR1 and CDR2 from the germline V gene are LNHDA and SQIVND (reference sequence). V was shortened by 3 bases and J by 1 base, with 7 bases between the two germline ends. The CDR3 sequence is CASSISGSGANVLTF. CDR3 sequence (DNA): TGTGCCAGTAGTATCTCCGGGTCTGGGGCCAACGTCCTGACTTTC.

A remark on this clonotype: A much larger clone differs from this one at a single base, so this may be a read error. Here the CDR3 DNA reads TGTGCCAGCGATATATTCCCCCATGAGCAGTTCTTC. It specifies CASDIFPHEQFF. The chain is built from TRBV28 and TRBJ2-1; D uncertain. V was clipped by 8 bases and J by 8 bases, with 13 bases between them. Looked up from germline, CDR1 is MDHEN and CDR2 is SYDVKM. CDR3 length: 12 residues.

The rearrangement links TRBV6-1 to TRBJ2-1; TRBD2 might be the D (6 bases). The V gene's germline CDR1 is MNHNS and CDR2 SASEGT. The ends were cut back, 6 bases at V and 6 bases at J, with 12 bases in the middle. The CDR3 totals 13 residues. The DNA of the CDR3 is TGTGCCAGCAGAACGGGAGTAGGCAATGAGCAGTTCTTC. This gives the protein CASRTGVGNEQFF.

Only a few counts were recorded for this clonotype. The gene calls are TRBV5-8 and TRBJ2-2; D is possibly TRBD1 (5 bases). Germline loops: CDR1 SGHTS, CDR2 YDEGEE. Trimming removed 5 bases at V and 4 bases at J, with 15 bases between. The CDR3 runs to 15 residues. The CDR3 is CASRPGQGITGELFF. CDR3 DNA: TGTGCCAGCAGACCAGGGCAGGGTATCACCGGGGAGCTGTTTTTT. Full variable domain (outside the CDR3, taken from reference TRBV5-8 and TRBJ2-2): EAGVTQSPTHLIKTRGQQATLRCSPISGHTSVYWYQQALGLGLQFLLWYDEGEERNRGNFPPRFSGRQFPNYSSELNVNALELEDSALYLCASRPGQGITGELFFGEGSRLTVL.

The rearrangement joins TRBV10-3 to TRBJ1-5; D remains unclear. From germline, CDR1 is ENHRY and CDR2 SYGVKD. The CDR3 is made up of 13 amino acids. V was shortened by 3 bases and J by 7 bases, with 10 bases between the two germline ends. The CDR3 reads CAISDRVDQPQHF. The CDR3 nucleotides are TGTGCCATCAGTGATCGGGTAGACCAGCCCCAGCATTTT.

V gene TRBV4-1 combines with J gene TRBJ2-5; 10 bases are a match to TRBD1. Trimming cost V 3 bases and J 5 bases; bases outside gene matches: 6. The CDR3 consists of 15 residues. Germline V gives CDR1 MGHRA, CDR2 YSYEKL. The CDR3 coding sequence is TGCGCCAGCAGCCATCTGACAGGGGGCGATGAGACCCAGTACTTC. Its protein product is CASSHLTGGDETQYF.

The chain combines TRBV5-1 with TRBJ1-2; 7 bases match TRBD1. V lost 4 bases, J lost 4 bases, and 7 bases stayed unmatched. There are 14 residues in the CDR3. Looked up from germline, CDR1 is SGHRS and CDR2 is YFSETQ. The CDR3: CASSQGTDAYGYTF. Written as DNA, the CDR3 is TGCGCCAGCAGCCAGGGGACAGACGCCTATGGCTACACCTTC.

This clonotype was seen a handful of times. The CDR3 bases are TGTGCCAGCAGTGCCCGACAGGGGACTTGGGAAAAACTGTTTTTT. Amino acids: CASSARQGTWEKLFF. The chain combines TRBV12-3 or TRBV12-4 with TRBJ1-4, with 8 bases identical to TRBD1. CDR3 length equals 15 residues. V was clipped by 5 bases and J by 8 bases; unmatched bases: 10.

The chain joins TRBV19 to TRBJ2-3, with no clear D. Germline V lookup: CDR1 LNHDA, CDR2 SQIVND (reference sequence). With 5 bases removed from V and 2 bases from J, the gap between germline ends came to 8 bases. The CDR3 is made up of 13 amino acids. The CDR3: CASSPGYTDTQYF. CDR3 sequence (DNA): TGTGCCAGTAGTCCAGGCTACACAGATACGCAGTATTTT.

The V call is TRBV5-1, the J call TRBJ2-1; 8 nucleotides line up with TRBD1. Germline V gene sequence: CDR1 SGHRS, CDR2 YFSETQ. This CDR3 has 13 residues. Unmatched junction bases numbered 12, after V lost 4 bases and J lost 15 bases. The CDR3 is CASSISWTGWLFF. The CDR3 nucleotides are TGCGCCAGCAGCATATCCTGGACAGGGTGGTTGTTCTTC. Using reference TRBV5-1 and TRBJ2-1 for the parts outside the CDR3, the full variable domain is KAGVTQTPRYLIKTRGQQVTLSCSPISGHRSVSWYQQTPGQGLQFLFEYFSETQRNKGNFPGRFSGRQFSNSRSEMNVSTLELGDSALYLCASSISWTGWLFFGPGTRLTVL.

The rearrangement links TRBV5-1 to TRBJ1-1; tentatively, D is TRBD1 (5 bases). This CDR3 is built from 15 residues. CDR1 is SGHRS and CDR2 is YFSETQ in the germline V gene. The V end lost 0 bases, the J end lost 0 bases, and 9 bases lay between the germline ends. In DNA form, the CDR3 reads TGCGCCAGCAGCTTGGATGGGGGGGTGAACACTGAAGCTTTCTTT. Amino acid sequence: CASSLDGGVNTEAFF. Full variable domain (missing parts from reference TRBV5-1 and TRBJ1-1): KAGVTQTPRYLIKTRGQQVTLSCSPISGHRSVSWYQQTPGQGLQFLFEYFSETQRNKGNFPGRFSGRQFSNSRSEMNVSTLELGDSALYLCASSLDGGVNTEAFFGQGTRLTVV.

This clonotype was detected a few times. The J gene is TRBJ2-1, the V gene TRBV11-2; D is uncertain. V was shortened by 0 bases and J by 0 bases, with 12 bases between the two germline ends. The CDR3 runs to 17 residues. The germline V gene encodes CDR1 SGHAT and CDR2 FQNNGV. CDR3: CASSLDRTRRSYNEQFF. The CDR3 coding sequence is TGTGCCAGCAGCTTAGATAGGACGCGACGCTCCTACAATGAGCAGTTCTTC. Together with reference TRBV11-2 and TRBJ2-1, the CDR3 gives the full variable domain: EAGVAQSPRYKIIEKRQSVAFWCNPISGHATLYWYQQILGQGPKLLIQFQNNGVVDDSQLPKDRFSAERLKGVDSTLKIQPAKLEDSAVYLCASSLDRTRRSYNEQFFGPGTRLTVL.

This clonotype turned up a few times. The chain is built from TRBV7-6 and TRBJ2-3; possibly TRBD1 for D (6 bases). Germline V gene lookup returns CDR1 SGHVS and CDR2 FNYEAQ. Trimming removed 0 bases at V and 3 bases at J, with 16 bases between. The CDR3 contains 17 residues. The DNA for the CDR3 is TGTGCCAGCAGCTTAGCTTCAACGGGACACTCGACAGATACGCAGTATTTT. It translates to CASSLASTGHSTDTQYF.